This T cell receptor (beta chain) was captured in a study of shared clonotypes between healthy human individuals. On the study more broadly: The donor group consisted of two women and three men, aged 18 to 49. Study-wide results and limits: Genetic and exposure-history diversity was limited by the few donors.

The CDR3 has 15 amino acids. V gave up 4 bases and J gave up 5 bases, with 12 bases separating them. Germline CDR1 MNHEY, CDR2 SVGAGI. A word on this clone: Its antigen is currently unknown.

Replicate PCRs run on sorted subsets employed 200 ng DNA, 30,000 to 35,000 T cell genomes. Generated by immunoSEQ multiplex PCR, the TCRdb table keeps only in-frame clones and is missing some. The table includes some 1 million clones, about 77% detected once. Healthy adults negative for HIV, lacking recent acute infections or vaccinations, served as donors. This TCR came from a man aged 18-30 years in good health. This chain uses TRBV6-5 with TRBJ1-6; D not certain. The sequenced sample was memory CD4+ T cells sorted from blood. Subset indicated: CD45RA-negative fraction. CDR3 residues: CASSFRDPNNSPLHF. The CDR3 nucleotides are TGTGCCAGCAGTTTCAGAGACCCTAATAATTCACCCCTCCACTTT.